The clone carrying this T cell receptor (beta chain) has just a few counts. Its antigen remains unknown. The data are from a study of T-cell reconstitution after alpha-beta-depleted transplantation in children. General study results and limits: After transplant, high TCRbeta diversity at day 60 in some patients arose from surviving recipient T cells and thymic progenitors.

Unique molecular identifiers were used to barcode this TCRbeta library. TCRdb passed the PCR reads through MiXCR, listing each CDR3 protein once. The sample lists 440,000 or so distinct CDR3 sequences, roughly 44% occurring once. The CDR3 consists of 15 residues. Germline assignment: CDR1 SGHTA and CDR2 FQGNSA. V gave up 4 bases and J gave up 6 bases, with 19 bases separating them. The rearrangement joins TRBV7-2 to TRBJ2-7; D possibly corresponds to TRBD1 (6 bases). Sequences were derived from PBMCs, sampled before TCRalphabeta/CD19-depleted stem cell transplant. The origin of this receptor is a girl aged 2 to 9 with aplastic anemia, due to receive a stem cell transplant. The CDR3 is CASSSSWQGMAEQYF. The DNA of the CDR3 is TGTGCCAGCAGCTCCTCGTGGCAGGGGATGGCCGAGCAGTACTTC.